These 28 T cell receptor beta chains were sequenced from one sample in a study of identical twins. TCRdb itself ran the 5' RACE reads through MiXCR, one entry per CDR3 protein. The sample has more than 400,000 distinct CDR3 sequences, 13% to 15% seen once. This sample also appeared in a second study, on yellow fever vaccine responses in identical twins.

The sequencing input was CD4+ T cells sorted from blood. Receptors originate from a woman between 18 and 29 years old in good health.

This clonotype came up many times. The genes are TRBV12-3 or TRBV12-4 and TRBJ1-5; D ambiguous. There are 15 residues in the CDR3. The V end was cut by 1 base, the J end by 4 bases, with 11 bases between. Here the CDR3 reads CASSLGRGSNQPQHF. The CDR3 nucleotides are TGTGCCAGCAGTTTAGGTCGAGGGAGTAATCAGCCCCAGCATTTT.

V gene TRBV11-3 combines with J gene TRBJ2-4; 12 bases are a match to TRBD2. There are 16 residues in the CDR3. The ends lost 2 bases at V and 6 bases at J; junction bases unmatched: 5. Germline-derived CDR1 and CDR2 are SGHNT and YENEEA. CDR3: CASSLTLGLAGNIQYF. Written as DNA, the CDR3 is TGTGCCAGCAGCTTAACATTGGGACTAGCGGGAAACATTCAGTACTTC.

The chain employs TRBV5-1 and TRBJ2-3, with 10 bases aligning to TRBD2. Germline CDR1 reads SGHRS; CDR2 reads YFSETQ. After removal of 1 base from V and 2 bases from J, the junction contained 10 bases not matched to a gene. This CDR3 spans 18 amino acids. The CDR3 reads CASSLRVAGGGATDTQYF. DNA for the CDR3: TGCGCCAGCAGCTTGAGAGTAGCGGGAGGAGGGGCCACAGATACGCAGTATTTT.

In its sample, this clonotype was seen a few times. The chain uses TRBV5-1 and TRBJ2-7; possible D gene TRBD2, 6 bases. CDR1 and CDR2 (germline): SGHRS, YFSETQ. This CDR3 is built from 15 residues. V gave up 0 bases and J gave up 4 bases, with 14 bases separating them. CDR3 region: CASSLGRAGPYEQYF. For the CDR3, the DNA is TGCGCCAGCAGCTTGGGTCGTGCGGGACCGTACGAGCAGTACTTC.

The chain recombines TRBV10-3 with TRBJ2-1; D perhaps matches TRBD2 (5 bases). The V gene's germline CDR1 is ENHRY and CDR2 SYGVKD. This CDR3 is built from 16 residues. Trimming shortened V by 0 bases and J by 5 bases, and 14 bases separated the two germline ends. CDR3 nucleotides: TGTGCCATCAGTGAGTCGAACCTCCCGGGGAACAATGAGCAGTTCTTC. It yields the protein CAISESNLPGNNEQFF.

This clonotype was counted only a few times. The chain uses TRBV7-8 and TRBJ1-1, with TRBD1 identical over 8 bases. The CDR3 extends over 15 amino acids. Germline CDR1 and CDR2: SGHVS and FQNEAQ. Trimming removed 5 bases from V and 1 base from J; junction bases left unmatched: 6. CDR3 nucleotide sequence: TGTGCCAGCAGCCCCTCCGGGACAGGGAACACTGAAGCTTTCTTT. This codes for CASSPSGTGNTEAFF.

The chain combines TRBV12-3 or TRBV12-4 with TRBJ2-4, with D possibly being TRBD1 (5 bases). The length of the CDR3 is 16 residues. V gave up 6 bases and J gave up 0 bases, with 15 bases separating them. CDR3 loop: CASRQQGTLAKNIQYF. CDR3 nucleotides: TGTGCCAGCAGGCAGCAGGGTACGCTAGCCAAAAACATTCAGTACTTC.

The rearrangement uses TRBV29-1 and TRBJ2-7; tentative D call: TRBD1 (6 bases). The CDR3 length is 18 residues. From germline, CDR1 is SQVTM and CDR2 ANQGSEA. V lost 0 bases and J lost 1, with 22 bases in between. For the CDR3, the DNA is TGCAGCGTTGAAGATCCCCAAGGGTACCAACAGGGATCCTACGAGCAGTACTTC. Translation: CSVEDPQGYQQGSYEQYF.

The chain combines TRBV10-1 with TRBJ2-2; 8 nucleotides match TRBD2. The CDR3 loop spans 15 amino acids. Germline CDR1 WNHNN, CDR2 SYGVQD (reference sequence). V shed 3 bases and J 4 bases; nucleotides not matched to a gene: 4. The CDR3 DNA reads TGCGCCAGCAGTGACGGTCGGGGGGGCACCGGGGAGCTGTTTTTT. Translating gives CASSDGRGGTGELFF.

This clonotype occurred a few times. The chain joins TRBV28 to TRBJ1-4; D unresolved. The V end was cut by 3 bases, the J end by 8 bases, with 16 bases between. The V gene's germline CDR1 is MDHEN and CDR2 SYDVKM. This CDR3 has 15 residues. CDR3 region: CASSFMLNPTEKLFF. The CDR3 DNA is TGTGCCAGCAGTTTTATGCTCAACCCCACAGAAAAACTGTTTTTT.

In this sample, this clonotype turned up a few times. The chain has TRBV27 and TRBJ1-2; D perhaps matches TRBD1 (6 bases). The length of the CDR3 is 15 residues. Germline values: CDR1 MNHEY, CDR2 SMNVEV (reference sequence). Trimming left V 5 bases short and J 5 bases short, with 18 bases between. CDR3 in DNA: TGTGCCAGCAGTCTCTCCGGGACCCAGGGGTATGGCTACACCTTC. This encodes CASSLSGTQGYGYTF.

The sample holds a few counts of this clonotype. The chain uses TRBV14 and TRBJ2-1, with D possibly matching TRBD1 (7 bases). Germline V gene lookup returns CDR1 SGHDN and CDR2 FVKESK. This CDR3 is 16 amino acids long. The V gene lost 2 bases and the J gene lost 4 bases, with 15 bases spanning the gap. CDR3 in DNA: TGTGCCAGCAGCCAAAAACTCAGGGGGGTTTACAATGAGCAGTTCTTC. Protein: CASSQKLRGVYNEQFF.

The rearrangement links TRBV6-1 to TRBJ2-3; D is possibly TRBD1 or TRBD2 (5 bases each). The CDR3 extends over 15 amino acids. With 6 bases removed from V and 8 bases from J, the gap between germline ends came to 21 bases. Germline CDR1 reads MNHNS; CDR2 reads SASEGT. CDR3 bases: TGTGCCAGCAGCGTGACGGACGTCGGGGCAGGTACGCAGTATTTT. Amino acid sequence: CASSVTDVGAGTQYF.

This clonotype was counted a few times. V is TRBV27 and J is TRBJ2-5; a weak D match, TRBD2 (6 bases). The ends were cut back, 4 bases at V and 5 bases at J, with 11 bases in the middle. This CDR3 is 13 amino acids long. CDR1 and CDR2 from the germline V gene are MNHEY and SMNVEV (reference sequence). DNA for the CDR3: TGTGCCAGCAGTTACGATCGGGGGGAGACCCAGTACTTC. It yields the protein CASSYDRGETQYF.

The chain is built from TRBV6-5 and TRBJ2-3; a possible D gene is TRBD1 (5 bases). This CDR3 comprises 15 residues. V was shortened by 2 bases and J by 5 bases, with 14 bases between the two germline ends. Germline CDR1 and CDR2: MNHEY and SVGAGI. In DNA, the CDR3 is TGTGCCAGCAGTTACCTAACCCAGGGCGAAGATACGCAGTATTTT. It translates to CASSYLTQGEDTQYF.

The rearrangement uses TRBV11-1 and TRBJ2-1; 7 nucleotides align to TRBD2. Looked up from germline, CDR1 is SGHAT and CDR2 is FQDESV (reference sequence). The CDR3 runs to 14 residues. The trim removed 6 bases at V and 8 bases at J, leaving 10 bases unmatched. The CDR3 sequence: CASSSRLAGYEQFF. DNA for the CDR3: TGTGCCAGCAGTTCGCGACTAGCTGGGTATGAGCAGTTCTTC.

This clonotype was recorded a few times. CDR3 protein: CASRTGGVTQYF. CDR3 bases: TGTGCCAGTCGAACGGGGGGAGTGACCCAGTACTTC. J is TRBJ2-5 and V is TRBV12-3 or TRBV12-4; 7 bases fit TRBD2. With 9 bases clipped from V and 7 bases from J, the junction kept 8 bases outside the gene matches. The CDR3 has 12 amino acids.

J is TRBJ1-2 and V is TRBV29-1; D is ambiguous. The CDR3 extends over 12 amino acids. In germline, CDR1 is SQVTM, CDR2 ANQGSEA. Trimming pared 7 bases from V and 4 bases from J, leaving 13 bases between. The chain's CDR3 is CSGESGFYGYTF. CDR3 in DNA: TGCAGCGGCGAGTCGGGGTTCTATGGCTACACCTTC.

This clonotype was found a few times. V is TRBV6-2 or TRBV6-3 and J is TRBJ2-7, with 9 bases aligning to TRBD1. J lost 2 bases, V lost 7 bases, and 12 bases had no gene match. The V gene's germline CDR1 is MNHEY and CDR2 SVGEGT. CDR3 length: 16 amino acids. CDR3 nucleotide sequence: TGTGCCAGCAACCTTCCGGGACAGGGCCCGCCCTACGAGCAGTACTTC. Residues: CASNLPGQGPPYEQYF.

This clonotype was seen only a few times. The chain uses TRBV29-1 and TRBJ2-2, with D uncertain. Trimming stripped 4 bases from V and 0 bases from J, with 9 bases between. CDR3 length: 14 amino acids. Germline V gene lookup returns CDR1 SQVTM and CDR2 ANQGSEA. The CDR3 DNA sequence: TGCAGCGTTGTAGGTGGTTCGAACACCGGGGAGCTGTTTTTT. This translates into CSVVGGSNTGELFF.

The chain has TRBV15 and TRBJ2-7, with D unresolved. V lost 1 base to trimming and J lost 6 bases, with 10 bases between them. Germline V gene data show CDR1 as LNHNV and CDR2 as YYDKDF (reference sequence). The CDR3 extends over 13 amino acids. The CDR3 region has the DNA TGTGCCACCAGCAGAGTCTTAGACGGCGAGCAGTACTTC. Encoded protein: CATSRVLDGEQYF.

This clonotype was recorded a few times. The chain employs TRBV29-1 and TRBJ1-1, with a weak D call TRBD1 (5 bases). The ends were cut back, 4 bases at V and 0 bases at J, with 15 bases in the middle. This CDR3 is built from 15 residues. CDR1 is SQVTM and CDR2 is ANQGSEA in the germline V gene. The CDR3 spells CSVGASGTVNTEAFF. In DNA form, the CDR3 reads TGCAGCGTTGGAGCTTCCGGGACGGTGAACACTGAAGCTTTCTTT. Complete variable domain (other parts from reference TRBV29-1 and TRBJ1-1): SAVISQKPSRDICQRGTSLTIQCQVDSQVTMMFWYRQQPGQSLTLIATANQGSEATYESGFVIDKFPISRPNLTFSTLTVSNMSPEDSSIYLCSVGASGTVNTEAFFGQGTRLTVV.

The chain uses TRBV7-2 and TRBJ1-4, with TRBD1 identical over 10 bases. The germline V gene has CDR1 SGHTA and CDR2 FQGNSA. This CDR3 has 14 amino acids. Trimming removed 6 bases from V and 7 bases from J; junction bases left unmatched: 5. CDR3 in amino acids: CASSRQGAGEKLFF. DNA for the CDR3: TGTGCCAGCAGTCGACAGGGGGCCGGTGAAAAACTGTTTTTT.

This clonotype was observed a few times. The rearrangement joins TRBV3-1 to TRBJ2-1; the match to TRBD2 covers 9 bases. V trimming: 0 bases; J trimming: 3 bases; junction bases outside the gene matches: 3. Germline V gives CDR1 LGHDT, CDR2 YNNKEL (reference sequence). The CDR3 is made up of 16 amino acids. The CDR3 region is CASSQESGGNYNEQFF. DNA of the CDR3: TGTGCCAGCAGCCAAGAGAGCGGGGGGAACTACAATGAGCAGTTCTTC.

In this sample, this clonotype turned up a few times. The genes are TRBV27 and TRBJ2-7; D gene unclear. Germline CDR1 reads MNHEY; CDR2 reads SMNVEV (reference sequence). V was pared by 0 bases and J by 9 bases, with 18 bases between. CDR3 length equals 15 residues. The DNA for the CDR3 is TGTGCCAGCAGTTTATCGCCGGGTGGTTTAACGTGGCAGTACTTC. It encodes CASSLSPGGLTWQYF.

This clonotype was counted a few times. The chain joins TRBV6-5 to TRBJ1-2; TRBD1 is a possible D gene (5 bases). CDR1 and CDR2 (germline): MNHEY, SVGAGI. This CDR3 is built from 15 residues. The V end lost 0 bases, the J end lost 6 bases, and 14 bases lay between the germline ends. In DNA form, the CDR3 reads TGTGCCAGCAGTTACTCGGGGGTGTTTAGTCATGGCTACACCTTC. Its translation: CASSYSGVFSHGYTF.

The gene calls are TRBV7-3 and TRBJ2-2; TRBD2 aligns across 14 bases. The CDR3 is 18 amino acids. J was trimmed by 7 bases and V by 5 bases; bases with no gene match: 12. Germline values: CDR1 SGHTA, CDR2 FQGTGA. CDR3 loop: CASSPRWGLAGVGGELFF. Here the CDR3 DNA reads TGTGCCAGCAGCCCTCGTTGGGGACTAGCGGGAGTTGGCGGGGAGCTGTTTTTT. Looking up the rest from reference TRBV7-3 and TRBJ2-2 gives the full variable domain: GAGVSQTPSNKVTEKGKYVELRCDPISGHTALYWYRQSLGQGPEFLIYFQGTGAADDSGLPNDRFFAVRPEGSVSTLKIQRTERGDSAVYLCASSPRWGLAGVGGELFFGEGSRLTVL.

V gene TRBV10-3 combines with J gene TRBJ2-1; 12 bases fit TRBD1. The CDR3 is 14 residues long. The trim removed 4 bases at V and 8 bases at J, leaving 3 bases unmatched. Germline V lookup: CDR1 ENHRY, CDR2 SYGVKD. The CDR3 loop is CAISGDRGRYEQFF. DNA of the CDR3: TGTGCCATCAGTGGGGACAGGGGGCGGTATGAGCAGTTCTTC.